The TCR beta chain described here comes from a study of blood T cell repertoires in COVID-19. Across the study: Samples representing acute and convalescent COVID-19 were sourced from the United States, Italy and Spain. Sample material is recorded as cDNA or gDNA derived from T cells, B-cell-depleted T cells, or PBMCs.

Germline lookup yields CDR1 SGHNT and CDR2 YENEEA. CDR3 length: 18 residues. Losses at the gene ends were 0 bases for V and 2 bases for J; bases not matched to a gene: 13. Per the original methods: Researchers report that nucleated cell counts were estimated from reference gene primer amplification. Repertoires were generated with immunoSEQ multiplex PCR, while TCRdb's copy carries only in-frame clones and drops some. The DNA gave D and trimming, while V, J and clone size come from that table. The sample lists more than 80,000 clones, over 80% seen once, with roughly 2.1% in the top ten. This clonotype was sampled from an older woman with acute or convalescent COVID-19. Sequenced input: peripheral blood. The J gene is TRBJ2-7, the V gene TRBV11-3, with 7 bases lining up with TRBD2. CDR3 residues: CASSLDRRQSGRAYEQYF. The CDR3 coding sequence is TGTGCCAGCAGCTTAGATAGGAGACAGTCTGGGAGGGCCTACGAGCAGTACTTC.